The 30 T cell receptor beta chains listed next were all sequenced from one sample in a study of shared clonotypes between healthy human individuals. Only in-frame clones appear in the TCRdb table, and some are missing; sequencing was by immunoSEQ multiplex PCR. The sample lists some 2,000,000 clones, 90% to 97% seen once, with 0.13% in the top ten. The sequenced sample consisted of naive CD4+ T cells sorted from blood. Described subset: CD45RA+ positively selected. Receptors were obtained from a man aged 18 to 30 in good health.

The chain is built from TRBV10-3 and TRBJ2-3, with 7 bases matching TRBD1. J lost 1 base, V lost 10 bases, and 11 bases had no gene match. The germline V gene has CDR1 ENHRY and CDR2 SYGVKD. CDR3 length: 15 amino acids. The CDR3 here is CATQNRGLGTDTQYF. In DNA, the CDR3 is TGTGCCACCCAAAACAGGGGCCTTGGCACAGATACGCAGTATTTT.

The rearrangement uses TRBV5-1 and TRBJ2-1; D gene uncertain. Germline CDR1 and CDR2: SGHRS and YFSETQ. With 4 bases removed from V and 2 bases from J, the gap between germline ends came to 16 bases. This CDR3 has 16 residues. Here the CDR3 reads CASSLQASTPYNEQFF. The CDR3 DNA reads TGCGCCAGCAGCCTGCAAGCGTCTACTCCCTACAATGAGCAGTTCTTC.

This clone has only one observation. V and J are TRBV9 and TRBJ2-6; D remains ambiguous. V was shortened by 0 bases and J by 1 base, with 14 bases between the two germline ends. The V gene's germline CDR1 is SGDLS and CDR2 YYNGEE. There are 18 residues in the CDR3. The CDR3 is CASSVDGNSQSGANVLTF. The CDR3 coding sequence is TGTGCCAGCAGCGTAGACGGTAACAGCCAGTCTGGGGCCAACGTCCTGACTTTC.

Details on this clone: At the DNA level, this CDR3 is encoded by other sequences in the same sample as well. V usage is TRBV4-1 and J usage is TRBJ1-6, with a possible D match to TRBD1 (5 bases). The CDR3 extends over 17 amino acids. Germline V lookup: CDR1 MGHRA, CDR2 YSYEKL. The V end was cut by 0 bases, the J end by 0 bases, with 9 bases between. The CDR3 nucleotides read TGCGCCAGCAGCCAAGAGGCAGGGAGCTCCTATAATTCACCCCTCCACTTT. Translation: CASSQEAGSSYNSPLHF.

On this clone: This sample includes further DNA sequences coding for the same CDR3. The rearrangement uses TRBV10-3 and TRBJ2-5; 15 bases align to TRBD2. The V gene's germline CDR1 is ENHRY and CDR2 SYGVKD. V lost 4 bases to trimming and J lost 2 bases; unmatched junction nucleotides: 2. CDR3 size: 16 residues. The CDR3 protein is CAISAGLAGGQETQYF. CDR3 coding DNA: TGTGCCATCAGTGCGGGACTAGCGGGGGGACAAGAGACCCAGTACTTC.

CDR3 DNA sequence: TGTGCCTGGAGAAGGACGGGCACCGGGGAGCTGTTTTTT. Protein sequence: CAWRRTGTGELFF. This chain links TRBV30 with TRBJ2-2; D ambiguous. CDR3 length equals 13 residues. Trimming shortened V by 3 bases and J by 4 bases, and 9 bases separated the two germline ends. The germline gives CDR1 GTSNPN, CDR2 SVGIG (reference sequence).

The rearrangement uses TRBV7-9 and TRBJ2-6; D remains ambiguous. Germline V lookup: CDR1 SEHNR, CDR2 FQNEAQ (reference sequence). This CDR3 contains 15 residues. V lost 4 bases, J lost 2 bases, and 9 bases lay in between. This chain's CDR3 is CASSSRDPGANVLTF. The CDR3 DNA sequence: TGTGCCAGCAGCTCCAGAGATCCTGGGGCCAACGTCCTGACTTTC.

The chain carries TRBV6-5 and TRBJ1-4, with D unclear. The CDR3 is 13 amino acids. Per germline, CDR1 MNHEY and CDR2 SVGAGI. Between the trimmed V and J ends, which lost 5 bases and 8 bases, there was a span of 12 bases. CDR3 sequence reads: CASSGSVIEKLFF. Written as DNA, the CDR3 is TGTGCCAGCAGTGGCTCTGTTATCGAAAAACTGTTTTTT.

The CDR3 region has the DNA TGTGCCAGCACCACACTTTTAAAGCAGTACTTC. Amino acids: CASTTLLKQYF. V and J are TRBV7-9 and TRBJ2-7; D remains unclear. This CDR3 has 11 residues. Per germline, CDR1 SEHNR and CDR2 FQNEAQ (reference sequence). Trimming stripped 7 bases from V and 8 bases from J, with 12 bases between. Full variable domain (missing parts from reference TRBV7-9 and TRBJ2-7): DTGVSQNPRHKITKRGQNVTFRCDPISEHNRLYWYRQTLGQGPEFLTYFQNEAQLEKSRLLSDRFSAERPKGSFSTLEIQRTEQGDSAMYLCASTTLLKQYFGPGTRLTVT.

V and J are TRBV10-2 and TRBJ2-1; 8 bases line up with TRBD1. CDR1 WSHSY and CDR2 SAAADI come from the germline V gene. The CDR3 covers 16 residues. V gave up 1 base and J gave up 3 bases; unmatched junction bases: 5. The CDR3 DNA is TGCGCCAGCAGTGAGTGGGGACAGGAGATCTACAATGAGCAGTTCTTC. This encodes CASSEWGQEIYNEQFF.

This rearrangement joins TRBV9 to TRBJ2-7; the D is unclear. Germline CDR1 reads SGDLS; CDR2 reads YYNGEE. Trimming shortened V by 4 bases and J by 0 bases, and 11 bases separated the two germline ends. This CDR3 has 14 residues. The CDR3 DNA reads TGTGCCAGCAGCTCGGACGGGTACTCCTACGAGCAGTACTTC. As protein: CASSSDGYSYEQYF. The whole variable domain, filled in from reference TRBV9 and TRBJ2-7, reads DSGVTQTPKHLITATGQRVTLRCSPRSGDLSVYWYQQSLDQGLQFLIQYYNGEERAKGNILERFSAQQFPDLHSELNLSSLELGDSALYFCASSSDGYSYEQYFGPGTRLTVT.

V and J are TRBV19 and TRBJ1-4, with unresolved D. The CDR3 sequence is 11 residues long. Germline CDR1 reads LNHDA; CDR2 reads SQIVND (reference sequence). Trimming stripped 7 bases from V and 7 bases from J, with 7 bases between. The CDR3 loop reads CASKKGEKLFF. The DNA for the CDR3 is TGTGCCAGTAAAAAGGGTGAAAAACTGTTTTTT.

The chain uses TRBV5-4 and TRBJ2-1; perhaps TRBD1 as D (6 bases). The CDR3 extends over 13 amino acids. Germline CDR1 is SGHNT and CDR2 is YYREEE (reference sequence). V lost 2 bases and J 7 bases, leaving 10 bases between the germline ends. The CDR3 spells CASSFTGLNEQFF. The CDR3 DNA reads TGTGCCAGCAGCTTCACAGGGTTGAATGAGCAGTTCTTC.

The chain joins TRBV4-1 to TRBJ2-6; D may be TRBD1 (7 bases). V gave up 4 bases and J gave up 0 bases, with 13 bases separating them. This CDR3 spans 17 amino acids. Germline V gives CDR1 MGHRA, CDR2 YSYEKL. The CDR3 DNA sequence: TGCGCCAGCAGCCCTACCAGGGGGGACTCTGGGGCCAACGTCCTGACTTTC. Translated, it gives CASSPTRGDSGANVLTF.

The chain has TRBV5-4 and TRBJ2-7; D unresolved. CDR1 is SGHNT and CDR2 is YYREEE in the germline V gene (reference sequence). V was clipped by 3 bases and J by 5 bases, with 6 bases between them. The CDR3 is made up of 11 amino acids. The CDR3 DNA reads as TGTGCCAGCAGCTCAATTAACGAGCAGTACTTC. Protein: CASSSINEQYF.

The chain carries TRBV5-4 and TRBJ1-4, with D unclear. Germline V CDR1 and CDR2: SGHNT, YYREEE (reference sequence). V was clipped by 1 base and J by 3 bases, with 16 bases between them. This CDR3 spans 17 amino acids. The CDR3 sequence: CASSLRGPGGSNEKLFF. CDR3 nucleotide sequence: TGTGCCAGCAGCTTGAGAGGCCCTGGTGGATCTAATGAAAAACTGTTTTTT.

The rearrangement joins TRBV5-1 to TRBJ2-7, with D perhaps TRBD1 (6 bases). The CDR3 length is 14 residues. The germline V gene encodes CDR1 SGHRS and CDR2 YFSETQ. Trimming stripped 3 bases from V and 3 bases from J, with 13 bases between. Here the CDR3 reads CASSSTGTNYEQYF. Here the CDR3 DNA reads TGCGCCAGCAGCTCCACCGGGACAAACTACGAGCAGTACTTC.

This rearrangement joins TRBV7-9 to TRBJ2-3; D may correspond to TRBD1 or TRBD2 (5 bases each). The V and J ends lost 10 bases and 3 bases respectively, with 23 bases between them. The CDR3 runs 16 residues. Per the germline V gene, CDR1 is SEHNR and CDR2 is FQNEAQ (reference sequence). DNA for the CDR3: TGTGCCACCACCCGCCCCGGGACGGGCGGGACAGATACGCAGTATTTT. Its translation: CATTRPGTGGTDTQYF.

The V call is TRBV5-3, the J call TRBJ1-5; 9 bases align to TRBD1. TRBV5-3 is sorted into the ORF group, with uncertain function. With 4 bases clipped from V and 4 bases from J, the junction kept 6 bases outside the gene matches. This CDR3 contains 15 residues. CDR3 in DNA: TGTGCCAGAAGCAAGGGACAGGGAATTAATCAGCCCCAGCATTTT. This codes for CARSKGQGINQPQHF.

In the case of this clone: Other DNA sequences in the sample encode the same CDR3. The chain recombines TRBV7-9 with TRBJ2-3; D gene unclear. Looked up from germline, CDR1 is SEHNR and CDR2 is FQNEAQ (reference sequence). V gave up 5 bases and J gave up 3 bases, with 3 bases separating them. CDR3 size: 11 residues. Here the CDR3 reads CASSLTDTQYF. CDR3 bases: TGTGCCAGCAGCCTAACAGATACGCAGTATTTT.

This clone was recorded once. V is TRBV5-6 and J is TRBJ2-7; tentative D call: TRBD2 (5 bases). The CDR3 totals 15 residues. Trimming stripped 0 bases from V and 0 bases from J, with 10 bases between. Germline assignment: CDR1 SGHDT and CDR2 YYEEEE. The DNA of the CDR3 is TGTGCCAGCAGCTTGGTTTCGGGGTCCTCCTACGAGCAGTACTTC. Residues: CASSLVSGSSYEQYF.

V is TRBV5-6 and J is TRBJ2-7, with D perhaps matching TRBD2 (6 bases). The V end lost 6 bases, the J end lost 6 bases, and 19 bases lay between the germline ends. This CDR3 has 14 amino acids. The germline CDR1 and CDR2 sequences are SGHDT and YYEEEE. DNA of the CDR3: TGTGCCAGCACCCCGGGACGGAGGGGCCTCGAGCAGTACTTC. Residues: CASTPGRRGLEQYF.

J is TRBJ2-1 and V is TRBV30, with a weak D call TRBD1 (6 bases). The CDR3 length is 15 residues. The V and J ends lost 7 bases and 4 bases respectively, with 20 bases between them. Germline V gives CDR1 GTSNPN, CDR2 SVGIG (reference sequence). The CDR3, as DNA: TGTGCCTCTACCAGGGGCTTTGGAACGTACAATGAGCAGTTCTTC. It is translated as CASTRGFGTYNEQFF.

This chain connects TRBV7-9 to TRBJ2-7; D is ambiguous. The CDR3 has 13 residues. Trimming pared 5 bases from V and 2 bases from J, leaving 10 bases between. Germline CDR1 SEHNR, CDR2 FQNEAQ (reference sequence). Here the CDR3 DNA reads TGTGCCAGCAGCCCGAAGGGTGCCTACGAGCAGTACTTC. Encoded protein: CASSPKGAYEQYF.

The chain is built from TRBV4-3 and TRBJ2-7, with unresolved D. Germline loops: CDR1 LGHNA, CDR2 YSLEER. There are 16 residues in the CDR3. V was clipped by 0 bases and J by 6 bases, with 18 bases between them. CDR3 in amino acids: CASSQDLRQDPREQYF. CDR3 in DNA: TGCGCCAGCAGCCAAGATCTTCGTCAGGACCCCCGCGAGCAGTACTTC.

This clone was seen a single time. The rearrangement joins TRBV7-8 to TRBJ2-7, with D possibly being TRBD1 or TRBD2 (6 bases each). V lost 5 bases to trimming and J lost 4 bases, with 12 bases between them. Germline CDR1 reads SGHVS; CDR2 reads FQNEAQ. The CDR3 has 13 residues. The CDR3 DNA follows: TGTGCCAGCAGCGTTGGAGGGGGTTACGAGCAGTACTTC. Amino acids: CASSVGGGYEQYF.

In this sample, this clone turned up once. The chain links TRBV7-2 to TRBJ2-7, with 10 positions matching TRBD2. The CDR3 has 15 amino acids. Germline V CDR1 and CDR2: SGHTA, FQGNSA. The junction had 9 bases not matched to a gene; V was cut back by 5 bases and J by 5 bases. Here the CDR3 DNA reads TGTGCCAGCAGCGTTAGCGGGGGGCCCCGTGACGAGCAGTACTTC. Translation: CASSVSGGPRDEQYF.

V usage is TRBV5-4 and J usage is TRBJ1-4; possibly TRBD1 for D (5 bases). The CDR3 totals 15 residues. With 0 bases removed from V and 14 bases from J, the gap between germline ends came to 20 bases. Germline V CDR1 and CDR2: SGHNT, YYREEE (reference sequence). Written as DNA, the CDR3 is TGTGCCAGCAGCTTGGCCCCGCCCGCAGCGGGGCCGCTGTTTTTT. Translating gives CASSLAPPAAGPLFF.

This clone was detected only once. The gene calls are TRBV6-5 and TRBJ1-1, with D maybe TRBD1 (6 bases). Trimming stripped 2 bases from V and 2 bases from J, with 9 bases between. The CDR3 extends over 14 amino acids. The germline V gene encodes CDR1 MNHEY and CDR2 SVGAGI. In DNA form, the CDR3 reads TGTGCCAGCAGTTACGGGACATCTAACACTGAAGCTTTCTTT. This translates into CASSYGTSNTEAFF.

The CDR3 region is CASSFTGGNQETQYF. In nucleotides, the CDR3 is TGCGCCAGCAGCTTCACAGGGGGTAACCAAGAGACCCAGTACTTC. V usage is TRBV5-1 and J usage is TRBJ2-5; 8 bases line up with TRBD1. Germline values: CDR1 SGHRS, CDR2 YFSETQ. J was trimmed by 0 bases and V by 2 bases; bases with no gene match: 3. The CDR3 length is 15 residues. Drawing the rest from reference TRBV5-1 and TRBJ2-5, the complete variable domain is KAGVTQTPRYLIKTRGQQVTLSCSPISGHRSVSWYQQTPGQGLQFLFEYFSETQRNKGNFPGRFSGRQFSNSRSEMNVSTLELGDSALYLCASSFTGGNQETQYFGPGTRLLVL.